Sequencing of this TCR beta chain was carried out in a study of blood T cells in healthy people across ages. The donors, healthy Caucasians from Russia, were aged roughly 6 to 90. Peripheral blood, about 9.3 milliliters per donor, was collected. Germline V gene data show CDR1 as LNHDA and CDR2 as SQIVND (reference sequence). The CDR3 length is 14 residues. V shed 9 bases and J 0 bases; nucleotides not matched to a gene: 2. Study observations and caveats: The fall in TCR beta diversity per million T cells was roughly linear with age. The unsorted PBMCs prevented any conclusive comparison of naive versus antigen-experienced cells.

In the case of this clonotype: Its antigen is not identified.

For the second PCR, which ran for about 7 to 11 cycles, a sample-barcoded 5' primer and a J-beta primer mix were used. A single record per CDR3 protein comes from TCRdb applying MiXCR to the 5' RACE reads. Of roughly 2 million distinct CDR3 sequences listed, 40% to 55% were seen once; the top ten hold about 2.1%. This TCR was sampled from a woman aged 35 to 49 in good health. This rearrangement joins TRBV19 to TRBJ2-2; 9 bases fit TRBD1. Sequenced: blood. CDR3 nucleotide sequence: TGTGCCAGCCGACAGGGGGCGAACACCGGGGAGCTGTTTTTT. Translating gives CASRQGANTGELFF.